The entry that follows covers one T cell receptor (beta chain) sequence. Its antigen target is currently unknown. Nothing much larger sits one base from this clone, and base qualities are not available. The CDR3 regions of human TCRbeta chains were analyzed by immunosequencing. The authors processed their data as follows. Repertoire TCRs were matched against a reference library of SARS-CoV-2-specific TCRs generated with the MIRA antigen-specificity platform. Breadth was defined as the fraction of unique TCRs that were SARS-CoV-2-associated. Depth was defined as the fraction of total T cells that were SARS-CoV-2-associated. Using the MIRA data, every spike-specific TCR was mapped to the spike region that the TCR reacted to and assigned to either a CD4 or a CD8 class. Log10-transformed breadth and depth values were compared by one-way ANOVA with Sidak's multiple comparisons tests. The source is immuneACCESS, and TCRdb retained only in-frame sequences with V and J called. Part of the clones is not carried over; for the studies checked, unresolved V genes explain less than half of this, and the remainder is unexplained. The DNA gave D and trimming, while V, J and clone size come from that table. For this sample there are fewer than 300,000 clones; 80% to 95% appear just once. The top ten clones comprise 0.55% of the sample.

This record belongs to a study of T cell responses to AZD1222 COVID-19 vaccine (dated by TCRdb to the early 2020s). Study-wide context: AZD1222 recipients given second doses at about 4 weeks or at about 12 weeks were pooled, since spike-specific TCR depth and breadth were not found to differ between the two schedules. Trial participants were enrolled into age subgroups of 18-55, 56-69 and 70-plus years, which contained around 150, 28 and 57 TCR-sequenced participants, respectively. TCR sequencing was performed for 233 trial participants, of whom about 200 were given two doses of AZD1222 and about 25 were given two doses of MenACWY control vaccine.

The intended sense of this specimen's time point label: baseline before first vaccination. Vaccinee samples came from UK trials COV001 and COV002, including a single-blind randomized controlled phase 2/3 trial of AZD1222 (ChAdOx1 nCoV-19) in healthy adults. For TCRbeta chain sequencing, PBMC samples from trial participants were taken at day 0 and at day 28 after the second dose. What the study reported, not specific to this receptor: After two AZD1222 doses, both the breadth and the depth of spike-specific TCRs were significantly higher than at day 0 and than in MenACWY recipients. In the small 56-69-year group, the increase in depth fell short of significance, most likely because of low power. Conclusions about previously exposed vaccinees were limited because only a handful of AZD1222 recipients were SARS-CoV-2 seropositive at baseline. Nearly half of unique spike-specific TCRs reportedly recognized epitopes outside regions mutated in the B.1.351 and B.1.1.7 variants. The whole spike protein was spanned by vaccine-associated CD4 TCRs, and dominant responses were seen in regions 160-218 and 743-854. Because no samples from the day 14 peak response were available, repertoires could be characterized only after the peak T cell response. Participants were mostly white British, with more females than males. The authors suggested clonal diversity may have been underestimated.

The germline V gene yields SNHLY for CDR1 and FYNNEI for CDR2. Inclusive of the bounding cysteine and phenylalanine, the CDR3 is 14 residues long. The only DNA kept is the CDR3, 42 bases in frame from the first base. V is clipped by 4 bases and J by 4 bases, and the sequence between their germline boundaries is 13 bases long. Recombination linked TRBV2 to TRBJ1-2, and the D gene may be TRBD1, 5 bases matching. The specimen was peripheral blood, collected on day 0 of AZD1222 vaccination. The TCR sequence derives from an adult in good health. Here the CDR3 is given as CASSAQGISYGYTF. The nucleotides read TGTGCCAGCAGTGCTCAGGGAATAAGCTATGGCTACACCTTC.